The 21 T cell receptor beta chains reported below all come from one sample, sequenced in a study of identical twins. TCRdb re-analysed the 5' RACE reads in MiXCR, keeping a single row per CDR3 protein. Of 200,000 to 300,000 distinct CDR3 sequences listed, about 10% are singletons. Source material: memory T cells sorted from blood. These receptors came from a man aged 50 to 59 in good health.

The chain carries TRBV5-1 and TRBJ1-1, with D perhaps matching TRBD1 (5 bases). The ends were cut back, 0 bases at V and 7 bases at J, with 13 bases in the middle. Germline V gene data show CDR1 as SGHRS and CDR2 as YFSETQ. The CDR3 is 14 residues long. CDR3 DNA sequence: TGCGCCAGCAGCTTGGTCGGGACCTTAGATGAAGCTTTCTTT. Translating it yields CASSLVGTLDEAFF.

The sample holds a few counts of this clonotype. The genes are TRBV14 and TRBJ2-2; D possibly corresponds to TRBD1 (5 bases). CDR1 is SGHDN and CDR2 is FVKESK in the germline V gene. CDR3 length: 14 residues. V lost 4 bases and J lost 7, with 13 bases in between. The DNA of the CDR3 is TGTGCCAGCAGCCGTCTTCAGGGCATCGGGGAGCTGTTTTTT. This gives the protein CASSRLQGIGELFF. The whole variable domain, remainder taken from reference TRBV14 and TRBJ2-2, is EAGVTQFPSHSVIEKGQTVTLRCDPISGHDNLYWYRRVMGKEIKFLLHFVKESKQDESGMPNNRFLAERTGGTYSTLKVQPAELEDSGVYFCASSRLQGIGELFFGEGSRLTVL.

This clonotype was counted many times. The rearrangement links TRBV20-1 to TRBJ1-2; possible D gene TRBD1, 5 bases. The V gene lost 7 bases and the J gene lost 7 bases, with 16 bases spanning the gap. This CDR3 comprises 12 residues. Germline CDR1 is DFQATT and CDR2 is SNEGSKA (reference sequence). This CDR3 reads CSGELGPGGYTF. The CDR3 DNA reads TGCAGTGGGGAATTGGGGCCGGGTGGCTACACCTTC.

This clonotype showed up just a few times. The chain employs TRBV3-1 and TRBJ1-1; 9 bases map to TRBD1. J lost 0 bases, V lost 4 bases, and 3 bases had no gene match. This CDR3 region has 15 residues. Per germline, CDR1 LGHDT and CDR2 YNNKEL (reference sequence). This CDR3 is CASSPTGGMNTEAFF. CDR3 nucleotide sequence: TGTGCCAGCAGCCCAACAGGGGGCATGAACACTGAAGCTTTCTTT.

This chain joins TRBV2 and TRBJ2-1, with D tentatively TRBD1 or TRBD2 (6 bases each). The CDR3 loop spans 13 amino acids. The germline V gene has CDR1 SNHLY and CDR2 FYNNEI. V lost 2 bases and J 6 bases, leaving 8 bases between the germline ends. The CDR3 sequence: CASSERGVNEQFF. As DNA, the CDR3 is TGTGCCAGCAGTGAAAGGGGGGTCAATGAGCAGTTCTTC.

The sample holds many counts of this clonotype. The CDR3 protein is CSARPSTDTQYF. The DNA for the CDR3 is TGCAGTGCTAGGCCTTCTACAGATACGCAGTATTTT. This chain connects TRBV20-1 to TRBJ2-3; the D is unclear. V was clipped by 3 bases and J by 3 bases, with 7 bases between them. Germline-derived CDR1 and CDR2 are DFQATT and SNEGSKA (reference sequence). The CDR3 covers 12 residues.

The chain combines TRBV6-1 with TRBJ2-7; TRBD1 agrees at 9 bases. CDR1 and CDR2 (germline): MNHNS, SASEGT. CDR3 size: 14 residues. The ends lost 6 bases at V and 6 bases at J; junction bases unmatched: 9. CDR3 DNA: TGTGCCAGCAGAGCCTCCGGGACAGGGAGCGAGCAGTACTTC. Its translation is CASRASGTGSEQYF.

This clonotype was counted between two and nine times. The chain joins TRBV27 to TRBJ2-7; 7 positions agree with TRBD1. This CDR3 is built from 15 residues. Trimming removed 6 bases from V and 6 bases from J; junction bases left unmatched: 14. Germline lookup yields CDR1 MNHEY and CDR2 SMNVEV (reference sequence). The CDR3 here is CASRHQTGTPGEQYF. The DNA for the CDR3 is TGTGCCAGCAGACACCAGACAGGGACCCCGGGCGAGCAGTACTTC.

This clonotype occurred many times. The chain carries TRBV9 and TRBJ2-1; TRBD2 is a possible D gene (6 bases). Germline V gene lookup returns CDR1 SGDLS and CDR2 YYNGEE. Trimming removed 4 bases from V and 0 bases from J, with 11 bases in between. The CDR3 spans 15 residues. The CDR3 region is CASSPTGSSYNEQFF. The CDR3 bases are TGTGCCAGCAGCCCCACCGGGAGCTCCTACAATGAGCAGTTCTTC.

The sample holds many counts of this clonotype. This chain uses TRBV6-5 with TRBJ1-2; perhaps TRBD1 as D (5 bases). The length of the CDR3 is 15 residues. The ends were cut back, 3 bases at V and 0 bases at J, with 11 bases in the middle. CDR1 is MNHEY, CDR2 SVGAGI, per germline. Here the CDR3 DNA reads TGTGCCAGCAGTTATGGGTCGGGGGCTAACTATGGCTACACCTTC. Its translation: CASSYGSGANYGYTF.

A few counts support this clonotype. V and J are TRBV24-1 and TRBJ2-6, with D perhaps TRBD1 (5 bases). The CDR3 runs to 16 residues. Trimming removed 4 bases from V and 4 bases from J, with 13 bases in between. Germline lookup yields CDR1 KGHDR and CDR2 SFDVKD. This CDR3 reads CATSEATGAGANVLTF. The CDR3 DNA reads TGTGCCACCAGTGAAGCCACAGGCGCGGGGGCCAACGTCCTGACTTTC.

The gene calls are TRBV12-3 or TRBV12-4 and TRBJ2-7, with 9 bases fitting TRBD2. V shed 6 bases, J shed 1 base, and the junction held 10 bases outside the gene matches. This CDR3 region has 16 residues. Here the CDR3 DNA reads TGTGCCAGCAGCCCCCATGGGACTAGCATTTCCTACGAGCAGTACTTC. This encodes CASSPHGTSISYEQYF.

V and J are TRBV20-1 and TRBJ2-1; TRBD2 matches at 11 bases. The CDR3 sequence is 16 residues long. With 0 bases clipped from V and 5 bases from J, the junction kept 6 bases outside the gene matches. The germline V gene encodes CDR1 DFQATT and CDR2 SNEGSKA (reference sequence). The CDR3 loop reads CSARDPLAGGNNEQFF. The CDR3 DNA is TGCAGTGCTAGAGACCCGTTAGCGGGAGGGAACAATGAGCAGTTCTTC.

There are many counts of this clonotype. This chain joins TRBV5-6 and TRBJ2-6; D is undetermined. The germline CDR1 and CDR2 sequences are SGHDT and YYEEEE. The CDR3 consists of 19 residues. Deletions cut 4 bases from V and 1 base from J, with 21 bases between. The CDR3 here is CASSPVGFRDSSGANVLTF. Written as DNA, the CDR3 is TGTGCCAGCAGCCCGGTCGGGTTTAGGGATTCGTCTGGGGCCAACGTCCTGACTTTC.

This clonotype was observed a few times. The chain uses TRBV11-2 and TRBJ2-2, with 7 bases that match TRBD2. The junction had 23 bases not matched to a gene; V was cut back by 5 bases and J by 5 bases. The CDR3 runs 20 residues. CDR1 and CDR2 (germline): SGHAT, FQNNGV. CDR3 loop: CASSPRLGGAPVLNTGELFF. The DNA for the CDR3 is TGTGCCAGCAGCCCCCGGTTGGGAGGGGCGCCTGTGCTTAATACCGGGGAGCTGTTTTTT.

This clonotype was observed at least ten times. The chain couples TRBV7-2 to TRBJ1-5; TRBD1 might be the D (5 bases). Trimming stripped 5 bases from V and 1 base from J, with 9 bases between. CDR3 length: 14 amino acids. Germline V CDR1 and CDR2: SGHTA, FQGNSA. The CDR3 is CASSGAWSNQPQHF. As DNA, the CDR3 is TGTGCCAGCAGCGGGGCGTGGAGCAATCAGCCCCAGCATTTT.

This clonotype was observed many times. The J gene is TRBJ2-7, the V gene TRBV20-1; D is perhaps TRBD1 (6 bases). Germline V gives CDR1 DFQATT, CDR2 SNEGSKA (reference sequence). The length of the CDR3 is 15 residues. Trimming removed 0 bases at V and 2 bases at J, with 14 bases between. The CDR3 sequence: CSARDWGAGAYEQYF. The CDR3 DNA reads TGCAGTGCTAGAGATTGGGGCGCAGGGGCCTACGAGCAGTACTTC.

This clonotype was counted many times. The V gene is TRBV6-5, the J gene TRBJ2-5, with 7 bases lining up with TRBD1. CDR3 size: 15 residues. The germline V gene encodes CDR1 MNHEY and CDR2 SVGAGI. V was pared by 4 bases and J by 0 bases, with 5 bases of the junction left unmatched. In DNA form, the CDR3 reads TGTGCCAGCAGTTGGGGACAGCAGTACCAAGAGACCCAGTACTTC. As protein: CASSWGQQYQETQYF.

The V call is TRBV10-3, the J call TRBJ2-3, with D tentatively TRBD1 or TRBD2 (5 bases each). The V and J ends lost 6 bases and 8 bases respectively, with 21 bases between them. The CDR3 length is 15 residues. Germline V lookup: CDR1 ENHRY, CDR2 SYGVKD. The chain's CDR3 is CAISPTGPGDGTQYF. CDR3 coding DNA: TGTGCCATCAGCCCTACGGGACCCGGGGATGGTACGCAGTATTTT.

The V gene is TRBV4-2, the J gene TRBJ2-7; 8 nucleotides align to TRBD1. This CDR3 comprises 14 residues. Trimming removed 2 bases from V and 3 bases from J; junction bases left unmatched: 3. CDR1 is LGHNA, CDR2 YNFKEQ, per germline. The DNA of the CDR3 is TGTGCCAGCAGCCAAACAACAGGGGGCTACGAGCAGTACTTC. Its translation is CASSQTTGGYEQYF.

This chain uses TRBV4-2 with TRBJ2-1, with D hard to call. CDR1 is LGHNA and CDR2 is YNFKEQ in the germline V gene. CDR3 length equals 12 residues. V lost 4 bases and J 8 bases, leaving 9 bases between the germline ends. The CDR3 region is CASSPGAHEQFF. In DNA, the CDR3 is TGTGCCAGCAGCCCCGGCGCCCATGAGCAGTTCTTC.